These T cell receptor beta chains were read from a single sample in a study of shared clonotypes between healthy human individuals. Libraries were prepared by immunoSEQ multiplex PCR; TCRdb keeps only in-frame clonotypes and omits some of them. The sample holds about 2.2 million clones; just over 90% are singletons and the top ten take approximately 1.6%. The sample was naive CD8+ T cells from PBMCs. These receptors came from a young man in good health. Some clones in this sample may be carry-over from other donors' samples. Both conserved end residues are part of each CDR3. Fields, in order: clone size, V gene, J gene, D gene, CDR3 DNA, CDR3 protein. D genes are given only for firm matches. Part of the rows lack a size; the others show once, few, many or a class for expanded clones.

-,TRBV7-8,TRBJ1-1,-,TGTGCCAGCAGCCTTTACAGCGGGGGGAGGAACACTGAAGCTTTCTTT,CASSLYSGGRNTEAFF
-,TRBV19,TRBJ2-1,-,TGTGCCAGCCGGGACTCAGCCTACAATGAGCAGTTCTTC,CASRDSAYNEQFF
-,TRBV7-6,TRBJ2-7,-,TGTGCCAGCAGCTCTACAGGCTACGAGCAGTACTTC,CASSSTGYEQYF
-,TRBV19,TRBJ2-7,-,TGTGCCAGTAGTACTCGGGACTCCGGAGGGTACGAGCAGTACTTC,CASSTRDSGGYEQYF
-,TRBV4-3,TRBJ2-4,TRBD1,TGCGCCAGCAGCCAAGATGTAGGGGGCTTAGCCAAAAACATTCAGTACTTC,CASSQDVGGLAKNIQYF
-,TRBV27,TRBJ2-7,TRBD2,TGTGCCAGCAGTTCCCGACTAGCGGGGTCCTACGAGCAGTACTTC,CASSSRLAGSYEQYF
-,TRBV6-6,TRBJ2-5,-,TGTGCCAGCGGGGCGGCCGGGGCTGAGGGGGAGACCCAGTACTTC,CASGAAGAEGETQYF
-,TRBV9,TRBJ2-7,-,TGTGCCAGCAGCGAGAGTGGGACATATGACGAGCAGTACTTC,CASSESGTYDEQYF
-,TRBV9,TRBJ1-2,-,TGTGCCAGCAGCAAAGAGGGGGGCTACACCTTC,CASSKEGGYTF
-,TRBV28,TRBJ2-7,TRBD2,TGTGCCAGCAGCCTGGGACTAGCGGGAGCCTACGAGCAGTACTTC,CASSLGLAGAYEQYF
-,TRBV27,TRBJ2-5,TRBD2,TGTGCCAGCAGTCCAGTCAACCTGGGAGGGTGGGAGACCCAGTACTTC,CASSPVNLGGWETQYF
-,TRBV4-1,TRBJ2-7,TRBD2,TGCGCCAGCAGCCAAGTTTCCAGCGGGAGAGGCGAGCAGTACTTC,CASSQVSSGRGEQYF
-,TRBV9,TRBJ2-7,-,TGTGCCAGCAGCGTAGCTGGGGTGGTCGAGCAGTACTTC,CASSVAGVVEQYF
-,TRBV4-3,TRBJ2-7,TRBD1,TGCGCCAGCAGCCTCCGGACAGGGGGGAAGGACGAGCAGTACTTC,CASSLRTGGKDEQYF
-,TRBV2,TRBJ2-7,TRBD2,TGTGCCAGCAGCCCTTGGGGACTAGCGGCCTACGAGCAGTACTTC,CASSPWGLAAYEQYF
-,TRBV27,TRBJ2-1,-,TGTGCCAGCAGTTTTTATGGTGAGCAGTTCTTC,CASSFYGEQFF
-,TRBV30,TRBJ2-7,-,TGTGCCTGGAGGGGGGGGGCTAAGTACGAGCAGTACTTC,CAWRGGAKYEQYF
-,TRBV7-9,TRBJ2-7,TRBD1,TGTGCCAGCAGCATTCCGGGACAGGCTCCCTACGAGCAGTACTTC,CASSIPGQAPYEQYF
-,TRBV11-2,TRBJ2-7,TRBD1,TGTGCCACCTCGGACAGGCTCCACGAGCAGTACTTC,CATSDRLHEQYF
few,TRBV13,TRBJ1-1,-,TGTGCCAGCAGCACGACTCTCGGGGACACTGAAGCTTTCTTT,CASSTTLGDTEAFF
-,TRBV7-9,TRBJ1-1,TRBD1,TGTGCCAGCAGCCCAAGGACAGGGGAGACACCAAAGAACACTGAAGCTTTCTTT,CASSPRTGETPKNTEAFF
-,TRBV7-6,TRBJ2-7,TRBD2,TGTGCCAGCAGCCTGGGACTAGCCGCCGAGCAGTACTTC,CASSLGLAAEQYF
-,TRBV29-1,TRBJ2-7,-,TGCAGCGCCACTCAATACCAGAACAGTGGCTACGAGCAGTACTTC,CSATQYQNSGYEQYF
-,TRBV27,TRBJ2-3,TRBD2,TGTGCCAGCAGTCCGTTGGGCGGGAGTGCAGATACGCAGTATTTT,CASSPLGGSADTQYF
once,TRBV10-3,TRBJ2-7,TRBD2,TGTGCCATCAGTGGTCAAGCGGGAGGAAGCTCCTACGAGCAGTACTTC,CAISGQAGGSSYEQYF
-,TRBV6-6,TRBJ2-1,TRBD2,TGTGCCAGCAGTTATCCGGGACTAGGCTACGTCAATGAGCAGTTCTTC,CASSYPGLGYVNEQFF
-,TRBV7-6,TRBJ2-1,-,TGTGCCAGCAGCTTAGTCGACGGGACCTACAATGAGCAGTTCTTC,CASSLVDGTYNEQFF
-,TRBV7-8,TRBJ1-2,-,TGTGCCAGCAGCTTAGCGCAGGCCCCTAACTATGGCTACACCTTC,CASSLAQAPNYGYTF
-,TRBV5-1,TRBJ2-3,TRBD2,TGCGCCAGCAGCCCAAGTTGGACTAGCGGAGGGGGATATAGCACAGATACGCAGTATTTT,CASSPSWTSGGGYSTDTQYF